The entry that follows covers one TCR beta chain sequence. The germline gives CDR1 SGHVS, CDR2 FQNEAQ. V was pared by 1 base and J by 5 bases, with 12 bases between. The CDR3 length is 14 residues. Sequenced by immunoSEQ multiplex PCR; TCRdb stores in-frame clones only, minus some. The sample contains roughly 80,000 clones, about 90% of which appear only once. The sample belongs to a study of T cell changes during pregnancy in multiple sclerosis. The specimen was peripheral blood, collected before pregnancy. The chain employs TRBV7-8 and TRBJ2-7; D uncertain. This receptor was taken from a female donor with multiple sclerosis, enrolled in a pregnancy study. The CDR3 reads CASSLDVNFDEQYF. The CDR3 region has the DNA TGTGCCAGCAGCTTAGATGTTAACTTCGACGAGCAGTACTTC.